This T cell receptor beta chain was documented in a study of T cell repertoires in cytomegalovirus infection. Study-level information: Public TCR beta signatures indicated both CMV infection and matching HLA type.

TCRdb re-analysed the reads in MiXCR, keeping a single row per CDR3 protein. The profile shows fewer than 1,000,000 distinct CDR3 sequences, more than 25% of them singletons. The CDR3 runs to 13 residues. V was trimmed by 4 bases and J by 6 bases, leaving 13 bases between them. CDR1 and CDR2 from the germline V gene are MNHEY and SMNVEV (reference sequence). This clonotype came up a few times. Its matching antigen is unknown. The V and J genes are TRBV27 and TRBJ2-7; D is unresolved. This receptor was taken from a human donor in good health (CMV status not recorded). Some clones in this sample may be carry-over from other donors' samples. The specimen comprised cultured CD8+ T cells from PBMCs, sampled from culture after CMV antigen stimulation. CDR3 nucleotide sequence: TGTGCCAGCAGTTCCGGACCCTTCGGCGAGCAGTACTTC. Translated, it gives CASSSGPFGEQYF.